This TCR beta chain was found in a study of radiotherapy plus CTLA-4 blockade in lung cancer. Sequencing used immunoSEQ multiplex PCR; TCRdb keeps in-frame clones, though not all of them. The sample gives about 110,000 clones, about 83% of which show up once; 2% to 2.5% is in the top ten. Study-wide findings and caveats: Subsequent to radiotherapy plus ipilimumab, tumor-derived TCR clones underwent expansion in blood.

Chemo-refractory metastatic non-small-cell lung cancer patients underwent focal radiation alongside CTLA-4 blockade with ipilimumab. Notes on this clone: Antigen unknown.

After removal of 5 bases from V and 2 bases from J, the junction contained 4 bases not matched to a gene. CDR1 is MRHNA, CDR2 SNTAGT, per germline. The CDR3 covers 14 residues. This chain links TRBV6-4 with TRBJ1-1, with TRBD1 matching over 8 bases. The sequencing here drew on peripheral blood, taken from a patient treated with radiotherapy plus ipilimumab. The receptor comes from a human donor with non-small cell lung cancer that progressed on radiotherapy plus ipilimumab. Some clones in this sample may be carry-over from other donors' samples. CDR3 region: CASSSGQGNTEAFF. CDR3 DNA: TGTGCCAGCAGTAGTGGACAGGGCAACACTGAAGCTTTCTTT.